The clone carrying this TCR beta chain has a handful of counts. Its antigen remains unidentified. These data are taken from a study of T cell repertoires in cytomegalovirus infection. Overall study: As its CMV epitopes, the study selected recently identified HLA-C-restricted and well-studied HLA-B-restricted targets. A matching HLA type, together with CMV infection, was signaled by public TCR beta signatures. General study results and limits: Predominance within the ex vivo response was attributable to HLA-C-restricted CMV-specific TCR beta clonotypes. Frequencies of public TCR beta families were cumulated, and this identified carriers of CMV plus the relevant HLA.

Trimming left V 1 base short and J 5 bases short, with 6 bases between. The germline CDR1 and CDR2 sequences are LGHNA and YNFKEQ. The CDR3 consists of 13 residues. TCRdb re-derived calls from the reads in MiXCR, one entry per CDR3 protein. The profile shows fewer than 30,000 distinct CDR3 sequences, about 23% of them singletons. The sequence was obtained from a human donor in good health (CMV status not recorded). Some clones in this sample may be carry-over from other donors' samples. J is TRBJ2-1 and V is TRBV4-2; D unclear. The sample here was CD8+ T cells from cultured PBMCs, taken from culture after CMV antigen stimulation. CDR3 coding DNA: TGTGCCAGCAGCCAAGCACCACACAATGAGCAGTTCTTC. Amino acids: CASSQAPHNEQFF.